Listed here are 6 T cell receptor beta chains from one sample, sequenced in a study of beta chain features in type 1 diabetes. The sequenced template was cDNA made from the entire isolated RNA. Sequenced by immunoSEQ multiplex PCR; TCRdb stores in-frame clones only, minus some. The profile shows about 360,000 clones, approximately 12% of them singletons. Sequencing used naive CD4+ T cells from blood. All receptors derive from a man aged 18 to 30 in good health.

For this clone: This sample includes further DNA sequences coding for the same CDR3. The chain couples TRBV7-2 to TRBJ2-1; D may be TRBD1 (6 bases). The germline CDR1 and CDR2 sequences are SGHTA and FQGNSA. The CDR3 covers 12 residues. V was shortened by 4 bases and J by 10 bases, with 11 bases between the two germline ends. CDR3: CASSSQGLEQFF. CDR3 DNA sequence: TGTGCCAGCAGCTCACAGGGTTTAGAGCAGTTCTTC.

The sample holds one count of this clone. Other DNA sequences of this sample code for an identical CDR3. The rearrangement joins TRBV7-8 to TRBJ2-2; D perhaps matches TRBD2 (5 bases). The V end lost 2 bases, the J end lost 0 bases, and 7 bases lay between the germline ends. Per the germline V gene, CDR1 is SGHVS and CDR2 is FQNEAQ. This CDR3 has 15 residues. CDR3 nucleotide sequence: TGTGCCAGCAGCTTACGAGGGCCGAACACCGGGGAGCTGTTTTTT. This codes for CASSLRGPNTGELFF.

The chain recombines TRBV11-1 with TRBJ2-7, with 8 bases matching TRBD1. Germline trimming cut 6 bases from V and 5 bases from J; bases unmatched to any gene: 12. Germline V gene data show CDR1 as SGHAT and CDR2 as FQDESV (reference sequence). CDR3 size: 15 residues. In nucleotides, the CDR3 is TGTGCCAGCAGTATTAACAGGGGGTCCTTCCACGAGCAGTACTTC. Translating it yields CASSINRGSFHEQYF.

This chain connects TRBV18 to TRBJ1-1; TRBD1 might be the D (5 bases). Trimming cost V 1 base and J 5 bases, with 8 bases left between them. This CDR3 has 13 amino acids. Germline CDR1 is KGHSH and CDR2 is LQKENI. CDR3 nucleotides: TGTGCCAGCTCACCACGGGGGGGGACTGAAGCTTTCTTT. It specifies CASSPRGGTEAFF.

Remarks on this clone: One end of the junction is discordant with germline, which a read error may explain. V is TRBV7-7 and J is TRBJ2-7; 7 positions match TRBD1. This CDR3 comprises 13 residues. Germline lookup yields CDR1 SSHAT and CDR2 FNYEAQ (reference sequence). Here the CDR3 reads CASSGPRGSEQYF. CDR3 DNA: TGTGCTAGCAGCGGACCCAGGGGGAGCGAGCAGTACTTC. Drawing the rest from reference TRBV7-7 and TRBJ2-7, the complete variable domain is GAGVSQSPRYKVTKRGQDVTLRCDPISSHATLYWYQQALGQGPEFLTYFNYEAQPDKSGLPSDRFSAERPEGSISTLTIQRTEQRDSAMYRCASSGPRGSEQYFGPGTRLTVT.

This clone was counted a few times. V and J are TRBV30 and TRBJ2-7; 7 bases match TRBD1. Unmatched junction bases numbered 7, after V lost 5 bases and J lost 3 bases. The length of the CDR3 is 13 residues. The germline V gene encodes CDR1 GTSNPN and CDR2 SVGIG (reference sequence). The chain's CDR3 is CAWSPNRGYEQYF. CDR3 coding DNA: TGTGCCTGGTCCCCGAACAGGGGCTACGAGCAGTACTTC.